The 32 T cell receptor beta chains below all came from one sample that was sequenced in a study of regulatory T cells in long-lasting Graves disease. Construction of TCR beta libraries relied on iRepertoire HTBI primers and on Arm-PCR targeting CDR3 regions. TCRdb re-called the multiplex PCR reads with MiXCR, one entry per CDR3 protein. The sample has around 460,000 distinct CDR3 sequences, under 25% seen once. Time point noted: persistent/refractory GD, antithyroid drugs over 5 years with positive TRAb. From PBMCs, RNA was extracted and then used to make the TCR library. The sample was peripheral blood mononuclear cells (PBMCs), taken when the disease was refractory, from a patient treated with antithyroid drugs. The receptors were sampled from a female donor with Graves disease.

A few counts support this clonotype. This chain connects TRBV29-1 to TRBJ1-1, with 8 bases aligning to TRBD1. CDR1 is SQVTM, CDR2 ANQGSEA, per germline. The CDR3 contains 14 residues. V lost 6 bases and J lost 1; bases outside the gene matches: 7. This CDR3 reads CSVRTGGTNTEAFF. In DNA form, the CDR3 reads TGCAGCGTCAGAACAGGGGGAACGAACACTGAAGCTTTCTTT. Combining the CDR3 with reference TRBV29-1 and TRBJ1-1 gives the whole variable domain SAVISQKPSRDICQRGTSLTIQCQVDSQVTMMFWYRQQPGQSLTLIATANQGSEATYESGFVIDKFPISRPNLTFSTLTVSNMSPEDSSIYLCSVRTGGTNTEAFFGQGTRLTVV.

This clonotype was seen more than once but under ten times. The V and J genes are TRBV30 and TRBJ1-4; D is unclear. This CDR3 comprises 12 residues. Germline loops: CDR1 GTSNPN, CDR2 SVGIG (reference sequence). Trimming shortened V by 2 bases and J by 5 bases, and 6 bases separated the two germline ends. CDR3 sequence (DNA): TGTGCCTGGAGTCAGACAAATGAAAAACTGTTTTTT. Its protein is CAWSQTNEKLFF.

The chain combines TRBV10-3 with TRBJ2-1; tentatively, D is TRBD1 or TRBD2 (6 bases each). CDR3 size: 16 residues. Germline-derived CDR1 and CDR2 are ENHRY and SYGVKD. V lost 5 bases, J lost 2 bases, and 16 bases lay in between. The CDR3 DNA is TGTGCCATCAGTCAAGAGGCACGGGGGCCCTACAATGAGCAGTTCTTC. The encoded protein is CAISQEARGPYNEQFF.

A few counts support this clonotype. The rearrangement joins TRBV2 to TRBJ2-5; TRBD2 matches 11 bases. With 3 bases clipped from V and 2 bases from J, the junction kept 5 bases outside the gene matches. The CDR3 runs 16 residues. The germline gives CDR1 SNHLY, CDR2 FYNNEI. CDR3 sequence reads: CASSEGGTSGQETQYF. The CDR3 nucleotides are TGTGCCAGCAGTGAGGGTGGGACTAGCGGACAAGAGACCCAGTACTTC.

With respect to this clonotype: One end of the junction is discordant with germline, which a read error may explain. The genes are TRBV15 and TRBJ2-2; no definite D call. Per the germline V gene, CDR1 is LNHNV and CDR2 is YYDKDF (reference sequence). CDR3 length: 14 amino acids. Here the CDR3 DNA reads TGTGCCACCGGCAGAGATCTCTCATCCGGGGAGCTGTTTTTT. Protein sequence: CATGRDLSSGELFF.

A few counts support this clonotype. The chain has TRBV7-2 and TRBJ2-3; D remains unclear. Germline V gene data show CDR1 as SGHTA and CDR2 as FQGNSA. The CDR3 runs 13 residues. Trimming removed 0 bases from V and 6 bases from J, with 7 bases in between. The CDR3 nucleotides are TGTGCCAGCAGCTTAGCCCGCCGCGATACGCAGTATTTT. This codes for CASSLARRDTQYF.

This clonotype was recorded a few times. The rearrangement joins TRBV12-3 or TRBV12-4 to TRBJ1-2; D ambiguous. The CDR3 covers 17 residues. Trimming took off 4 bases at V and 6 bases at J, with 24 bases between the two ends. CDR3 sequence (DNA): TGTGCCAGCAGTTCTGACGGACTCCCCGAGCCTCCTGATGGCTACACCTTC. Translating it yields CASSSDGLPEPPDGYTF.

This clonotype came up a few times. The chain uses TRBV6-1 and TRBJ1-4; D might be TRBD1 (5 bases). This CDR3 contains 14 residues. Germline lookup yields CDR1 MNHNS and CDR2 SASEGT. V was cut by 5 bases and J by 5 bases, with 12 bases left in between. The CDR3 nucleotides are TGTGCCAGCAGTTACGGGGGTAGGAATGAAAAACTGTTTTTT. This translates into CASSYGGRNEKLFF.

This clonotype came up a few times. The CDR3 reads CSASPSGGYTQYF. CDR3 nucleotides: TGCAGTGCTAGCCCCAGCGGGGGTTATACGCAGTATTTT. The V call is TRBV20-1, the J call TRBJ2-3; 8 bases match TRBD2. The V gene's germline CDR1 is DFQATT and CDR2 SNEGSKA (reference sequence). J was trimmed by 7 bases and V by 3 bases; bases with no gene match: 6. The CDR3 sequence is 13 residues long.

This clonotype was detected ten times or more. V usage is TRBV7-2 and J usage is TRBJ2-7; D unresolved. The CDR3 is 11 residues long. Trimming removed 5 bases from V and 7 bases from J, with 9 bases in between. CDR1 is SGHTA and CDR2 is FQGNSA in the germline V gene. CDR3 DNA: TGTGCCAGCAGCCCCTCTCTGGAGCAGTACTTC. Protein product: CASSPSLEQYF.

CDR3 in amino acids: CASSQELGQPQHF. The CDR3 DNA reads as TGTGCCAGCAGCCAAGAACTGGGACAGCCCCAGCATTTT. The gene calls are TRBV14 and TRBJ1-5; D not resolved. The CDR3 runs 13 residues. The V and J ends lost 0 bases and 7 bases respectively, with 7 bases between them. Germline CDR1 is SGHDN and CDR2 is FVKESK.

This clonotype was counted at least ten times. This chain joins TRBV28 and TRBJ1-3; tentatively, D is TRBD1 (5 bases). The germline gives CDR1 MDHEN, CDR2 SYDVKM. CDR3 size: 12 residues. Trimming removed 6 bases at V and 9 bases at J, with 12 bases between. Written as DNA, the CDR3 is TGTGCCAGCAGGACAATAGGGGTCACCATATATTTT. This gives the protein CASRTIGVTIYF. The entire variable domain, with the rest obtained from reference TRBV28 and TRBJ1-3, is as follows: DVKVTQSSRYLVKRTGEKVFLECVQDMDHENMFWYRQDPGLGLRLIYFSYDVKMKEKGDIPEGYSVSREKKERFSLILESASTNQTSMYLCASRTIGVTIYFGEGSWLTVV.

This clonotype was seen ten or more times. This rearrangement joins TRBV27 to TRBJ1-6, with 7 bases lining up with TRBD1. The V gene's germline CDR1 is MNHEY and CDR2 SMNVEV (reference sequence). The CDR3 has 14 residues. Trimming at V came to 3 bases and at J to 7 bases, leaving 3 bases not matched to a gene. In DNA form, the CDR3 reads TGTGCCAGCAGTTTGACAGGGACCAATTCACCCCTCCACTTT. Its protein is CASSLTGTNSPLHF.

Worth noting for this clonotype: A much larger clone is a single base away; this may be a read error. The chain carries TRBV28 and TRBJ2-7; D gene uncertain. The CDR3 runs 12 residues. Trimming removed 11 bases from V and 2 bases from J, with 13 bases in between. Germline CDR1 MDHEN, CDR2 SYDVKM. This CDR3 is CAGMASTYEQYF. As DNA, the CDR3 is TGTGCCGGCATGGCCTCTACCTACGAGCAGTACTTC.

The chain uses TRBV20-1 and TRBJ1-3; maybe TRBD1 (5 bases). Per germline, CDR1 DFQATT and CDR2 SNEGSKA (reference sequence). V dropped 5 bases and J dropped 1 base, with 9 bases sitting between them. This CDR3 is built from 13 residues. In DNA, the CDR3 is TGCAGTGCTGGGGCTCGGTCTGGAAACACCATATATTTT. It encodes CSAGARSGNTIYF.

Only a few counts were recorded for this clonotype. The rearrangement links TRBV7-2 to TRBJ1-1; possibly TRBD1 for D (6 bases). The CDR3 contains 17 residues. V lost 1 base and J 4 bases, leaving 19 bases between the germline ends. CDR1 and CDR2 from the germline V gene are SGHTA and FQGNSA. CDR3 loop: CASSLGGGGRIRTEAFF. The CDR3 DNA reads as TGTGCCAGCAGCTTAGGAGGGGGGGGGCGAATTCGCACTGAAGCTTTCTTT.

This chain joins TRBV6-1 and TRBJ1-5; the D is unclear. In germline, CDR1 is MNHNS, CDR2 SASEGT. This CDR3 has 15 amino acids. V was trimmed by 7 bases and J by 0 bases, leaving 13 bases between them. The chain's CDR3 is CASTEMSDSNQPQHF. CDR3 nucleotide sequence: TGTGCCAGCACCGAAATGAGCGATAGCAATCAGCCCCAGCATTTT.

In its sample, this clonotype was seen a few times. The chain combines TRBV29-1 with TRBJ1-1; 7 bases agree with TRBD1. The CDR3 loop spans 13 amino acids. CDR1 and CDR2 (germline): SQVTM, ANQGSEA. J lost 5 bases, V lost 6 bases, and 9 bases had no gene match. CDR3 protein: CSVLIGGWTEAFF. The CDR3, as DNA: TGCAGCGTGTTAATAGGGGGCTGGACTGAAGCTTTCTTT.

The chain links TRBV19 to TRBJ2-7; 9 bases are shared with TRBD1. Germline trimming cut 7 bases from V and 3 bases from J; bases unmatched to any gene: 4. In germline, CDR1 is LNHDA, CDR2 SQIVND (reference sequence). The CDR3 length is 13 residues. In DNA, the CDR3 is TGTGCCAGTACAGACAGGGGGAGCTACGAGCAGTACTTC. It specifies CASTDRGSYEQYF.

This clonotype was detected a few times. The DNA of the CDR3 is TGTGCCTGGGGCAGGGAAAATTCACCCCTCCACTTT. Its protein product is CAWGRENSPLHF. V and J are TRBV30 and TRBJ1-6, with D possibly matching TRBD1 (5 bases). The CDR3 loop spans 12 amino acids. Trimming cost V 5 bases and J 7 bases, with 9 bases left between them. CDR1 is GTSNPN, CDR2 SVGIG, per germline (reference sequence). The full variable domain, in which reference TRBV30 and TRBJ1-6 provide the parts outside the CDR3, is SQTIHQWPATLVQPVGSPLSLECTVEGTSNPNLYWYRQAAGRGLQLLFYSVGIGQISSEVPQNLSASRPQDRQFILSSKKLLLSDSGFYLCAWGRENSPLHFGNGTRLTVT.

This clonotype was found many times. This chain links TRBV28 with TRBJ1-2; no clear D gene. From germline, CDR1 is MDHEN and CDR2 SYDVKM. V was cut by 1 base and J by 4 bases, with 7 bases left in between. The CDR3 extends over 13 amino acids. CDR3 nucleotide sequence: TGTGCCAGCAGTTTATTTTTGTCCTATGGCTACACCTTC. Its protein product is CASSLFLSYGYTF.

This clonotype was counted many times. The CDR3 spells CASSLGTEDYGYTF. In nucleotides, the CDR3 is TGTGCCAGCAGCTTAGGTACGGAAGACTATGGCTACACCTTC. The chain carries TRBV7-6 and TRBJ1-2; D not certain. Trimming removed 1 base at V and 3 bases at J, with 9 bases between. From germline, CDR1 is SGHVS and CDR2 FNYEAQ. This CDR3 comprises 14 residues.

There are many counts of this clonotype. Because the CDR3's place on the DNA is in doubt, the DNA is left out and the CDR3 is given as listed by TCRdb. The V call is TRBV28, the J call TRBJ1-4; the table's D call, TRBD1, was not checked against the DNA. Counting both end residues, the CDR3 totals 15 amino acids. The germline CDR1 and CDR2 sequences are MDHEN and SYDVKM. The CDR3 region is CASSSSGQNNEKLFF.

The J gene is TRBJ2-5, the V gene TRBV9; 11 nucleotides agree with TRBD2. Germline CDR1 and CDR2: SGDLS and YYNGEE. The CDR3 consists of 15 residues. With 3 bases clipped from V and 5 bases from J, the junction kept 6 bases outside the gene matches. CDR3 DNA sequence: TGTGCCAGCAGCGGGGCTACTAGCGGGAGTGAGACCCAGTACTTC. Translated: CASSGATSGSETQYF.

This clonotype has a count of ten or more. The chain has TRBV7-2 and TRBJ2-7; 7 bases map to TRBD2. Losses at the gene ends were 5 bases for V and 10 bases for J; bases not matched to a gene: 8. CDR1 is SGHTA and CDR2 is FQGNSA in the germline V gene. This CDR3 is built from 12 residues. The CDR3 sequence: CASSLSWDYQYF. The CDR3 region has the DNA TGTGCCAGCAGCCTAAGCTGGGACTATCAGTACTTC.

This clonotype showed up just a few times. The chain is built from TRBV7-9 and TRBJ2-3; D possibly corresponds to TRBD1 (5 bases). The V end was cut by 4 bases, the J end by 8 bases, with 10 bases between. This CDR3 contains 12 residues. CDR1 is SEHNR and CDR2 is FQNEAQ in the germline V gene (reference sequence). CDR3 nucleotide sequence: TGTGCCAGCAGCTCCGACAGAGCTACGCAGTATTTT. Amino acid sequence: CASSSDRATQYF.

J is TRBJ1-1 and V is TRBV5-4, with 12 bases that match TRBD1. CDR1 and CDR2 (germline): SGHNT, YYREEE (reference sequence). The J segment lost 1 base and the V segment lost 3 bases, leaving 7 bases of the junction unmatched. The CDR3 spans 17 residues. CDR3 DNA: TGTGCCAGCAGCTGGGGGACAGGGGGCATTTCGAACACTGAAGCTTTCTTT. Protein sequence: CASSWGTGGISNTEAFF.

V gene TRBV20-1 combines with J gene TRBJ1-2, with D tentatively TRBD1 (5 bases). V shed 3 bases and J shed 7 bases, with 18 bases lying between them. The CDR3 spans 14 residues. The germline gives CDR1 DFQATT, CDR2 SNEGSKA (reference sequence). The CDR3 is CSARTQEGKGGYTF. The CDR3 DNA follows: TGCAGTGCTAGGACGCAGGAGGGGAAGGGTGGCTACACCTTC.

Worth noting for this clonotype: Given a much more abundant clone one base away, this may be a read error. The J gene is TRBJ1-1, the V gene TRBV29-1; D not certain. The V gene lost 7 bases and the J gene lost 3 bases, with 15 bases spanning the gap. This CDR3 spans 13 amino acids. CDR1 and CDR2 from the germline V gene are SQVTM and ANQGSEA. The CDR3 bases are TGCAGCGCCACGGAGACCGGGGACACTGAAGCTTTCTTT. It codes for CSATETGDTEAFF.

Notes on this clonotype: A read error is possible here, since a much larger clone lies one base away. V is TRBV28 and J is TRBJ2-5; D may be TRBD2 (6 bases). The length of the CDR3 is 13 residues. Per germline, CDR1 MDHEN and CDR2 SYDVKM. The CDR3 reads CASSLWRGETRYF. In DNA, the CDR3 is TGTGCCAGCAGTTTGTGGAGGGGAGAGACCCGGTACTTC. Complete variable domain (other parts from reference TRBV28 and TRBJ2-5): DVKVTQSSRYLVKRTGEKVFLECVQDMDHENMFWYRQDPGLGLRLIYFSYDVKMKEKGDIPEGYSVSREKKERFSLILESASTNQTSMYLCASSLWRGETRYFGPGTRLLVL.

This clonotype was counted ten times or more. This chain links TRBV2 with TRBJ2-5, with D hard to call. Trimming removed 3 bases at V and 5 bases at J, with 19 bases between. The CDR3 extends over 16 amino acids. Germline lookup yields CDR1 SNHLY and CDR2 FYNNEI. For the CDR3, the DNA is TGTGCCAGCAGTGATGTCGTGGGCCTTGGCGAGGAGACCCAGTACTTC. Its protein is CASSDVVGLGEETQYF. Based on the CDR3 plus reference TRBV2 and TRBJ2-5, the full variable domain is EPEVTQTPSHQVTQMGQEVILRCVPISNHLYFYWYRQILGQKVEFLVSFYNNEISEKSEIFDDQFSVERPDGSNFTLKIRSTKLEDSAMYFCASSDVVGLGEETQYFGPGTRLLVL.

In this sample, this clonotype turned up many times. The J gene is TRBJ2-5, the V gene TRBV7-8; 8 nucleotides agree with TRBD1. The CDR3 loop spans 16 amino acids. Germline trimming cut 6 bases from V and 4 bases from J; bases unmatched to any gene: 13. Per the germline V gene, CDR1 is SGHVS and CDR2 is FQNEAQ. The DNA for the CDR3 is TGTGCCAGCAGTTACGTGGACAGGGAAGGGGTAGAGACCCAGTACTTC. Translated: CASSYVDREGVETQYF.